This T cell receptor (beta chain) was sequenced for a study of Ad26.COV2.S vaccination and SARS-CoV-2 variants. Using immunoSEQ multiplex PCR, the repertoire was profiled, and TCRdb retains in-frame clones only, with some absent. The sample includes roughly 300,000 clones, approximately 86% of them seen just once. With 6 bases removed from V and 1 base from J, the gap between germline ends came to 10 bases. Germline V lookup: CDR1 LNHDA, CDR2 SQIVND (reference sequence). CDR3 length: 14 amino acids. The treatment is: 15 to 20 received Ad26.COV2.S at low or high dose, single or two shots; 5 received placebo; per-sample allocation not given. Sampling happened 63 days after the first vaccine or placebo injection. Based in Boston, the donor was an adult of 18-55 years.

This specimen was peripheral blood, taken in a trial of Ad26.COV2.S vaccine versus placebo. The clonotype originates from a person aged 18-65 years who received the Ad26.COV2.S COVID-19 vaccine or a placebo. The V gene is TRBV19, the J gene TRBJ1-5, with D perhaps matching TRBD1 (5 bases). The CDR3 loop reads CASSPGKSNQPQHF. CDR3 sequence (DNA): TGTGCCAGTAGCCCAGGGAAGAGCAATCAGCCCCAGCATTTT.